These 22 T cell receptor beta chains were sequenced from one sample in a study of shared clonotypes between healthy human individuals. The repertoire was sequenced with immunoSEQ multiplex PCR; TCRdb's copy has only in-frame clones and lacks some. The table lists about 2.4 million clones, under 95% of them singletons, with 0.36% in the top ten. Source material: naive CD4+ T cells from PBMCs. Subset indicated: CD45RA+ positively selected. The source is a man aged 18 to 29 in good health. Some clones in this sample may be carry-over from other donors' samples.

V usage is TRBV5-1 and J usage is TRBJ2-1; tentatively, D is TRBD1 (5 bases). This CDR3 has 15 residues. Trimming pared 2 bases from V and 5 bases from J, leaving 14 bases between. The germline gives CDR1 SGHRS, CDR2 YFSETQ. The CDR3 region has the DNA TGCGCCAGCAGCTTACTTGACAGTAGGAACAATGAGCAGTTCTTC. Amino acid sequence: CASSLLDSRNNEQFF.

The rearrangement joins TRBV6-1 to TRBJ2-7; tentatively, D is TRBD2 (6 bases). This CDR3 has 13 residues. Trimming cost V 6 bases and J 5 bases, with 14 bases left between them. The germline CDR1 and CDR2 sequences are MNHNS and SASEGT. The CDR3 DNA follows: TGTGCCAGCAGCGGTGCGGGGATCAACGAGCAGTACTTC. Its protein is CASSGAGINEQYF.

The chain uses TRBV27 and TRBJ2-2; 12 nucleotides align to TRBD2. CDR1 MNHEY and CDR2 SMNVEV come from the germline V gene (reference sequence). V shed 2 bases, J shed 10 bases, and the junction held 8 bases outside the gene matches. This CDR3 has 16 residues. CDR3 in amino acids: CASSLRRTSGVAELFF. In DNA form, the CDR3 reads TGTGCCAGCAGTTTACGCAGGACTAGCGGGGTCGCGGAGCTGTTTTTT.

The rearrangement links TRBV7-9 to TRBJ2-7, with D hard to call. V lost 5 bases, J lost 2 bases, and 4 bases lay in between. The CDR3 spans 11 residues. CDR1 is SEHNR, CDR2 FQNEAQ, per germline (reference sequence). The CDR3 loop is CASSITYEQYF. CDR3 nucleotides: TGTGCCAGCAGCATAACCTACGAGCAGTACTTC.

Here the CDR3 reads CASCGQTYEQYF. The CDR3, as DNA: TGTGCCAGCTGTGGACAGACCTACGAGCAGTACTTC. The chain is built from TRBV6-1 and TRBJ2-5, with D tentatively TRBD1 (6 bases). TRBJ2-7 explains the end of the DNA better; the J call may be wrong. There are 12 residues in the CDR3. Germline assignment: CDR1 MNHNS and CDR2 SASEGT.

This sequence joins TRBV15 and TRBJ2-5; perhaps TRBD1 as D (6 bases). This CDR3 comprises 17 residues. V was pared by 0 bases and J by 7 bases, with 21 bases between. CDR1 and CDR2 from the germline V gene are LNHNV and YYDKDF (reference sequence). The CDR3: CATSRDRAGTLRGTQYF. CDR3 nucleotides: TGTGCCACCAGCAGAGACCGAGCCGGGACACTTCGAGGGACCCAGTACTTC.

In the case of this clone: This specimen includes other DNA sequences encoding the same CDR3. The CDR3 DNA reads TGCGCCAGCAGCGTAGCGGGAGCAGATACGCAGTATTTT. The encoded protein is CASSVAGADTQYF. The rearrangement uses TRBV5-1 and TRBJ2-3; 9 bases agree with TRBD2. The CDR3 runs to 13 residues. Losses at the gene ends were 4 bases for V and 4 bases for J; bases not matched to a gene: 1. Germline CDR1 SGHRS, CDR2 YFSETQ.

The V call is TRBV25-1, the J call TRBJ2-1; TRBD2 aligns across 13 bases. Germline V gene data show CDR1 as MGHDK and CDR2 as SYGVNS. This CDR3 is 18 amino acids long. V lost 3 bases to trimming and J lost 9 bases; unmatched junction nucleotides: 14. The CDR3 protein is CASSEPVPGLAGTGEQFF. The CDR3 DNA follows: TGTGCCAGCAGTGAGCCTGTACCGGGACTAGCGGGAACGGGTGAGCAGTTCTTC.

The V call is TRBV5-1, the J call TRBJ1-2, with a tentative D call TRBD1 (5 bases). Germline V CDR1 and CDR2: SGHRS, YFSETQ. V lost 4 bases and J lost 2, with 12 bases in between. The CDR3 runs to 14 residues. The CDR3 here is CASSGDGLNYGYTF. CDR3 in DNA: TGCGCCAGCAGCGGGGACGGACTGAACTATGGCTACACCTTC. The full variable domain, its missing parts supplied by reference TRBV5-1 and TRBJ1-2, is KAGVTQTPRYLIKTRGQQVTLSCSPISGHRSVSWYQQTPGQGLQFLFEYFSETQRNKGNFPGRFSGRQFSNSRSEMNVSTLELGDSALYLCASSGDGLNYGYTFGSGTRLTVV.

V gene TRBV28 combines with J gene TRBJ2-7; TRBD2 agrees at 7 bases. The CDR3 contains 15 residues. In germline, CDR1 is MDHEN, CDR2 SYDVKM. J gave up 1 base and V 6 bases, and 9 bases lay outside the gene matches. The DNA for the CDR3 is TGTGCCAGCAGATATGCGCAAGCGGGGTCCTACGAGCAGTACTTC. This gives the protein CASRYAQAGSYEQYF.

The gene calls are TRBV6-1 and TRBJ2-3, with 7 bases aligning to TRBD1. The junction had 8 bases not matched to a gene; V was cut back by 7 bases and J by 4 bases. The germline gives CDR1 MNHNS, CDR2 SASEGT. The CDR3 consists of 14 residues. CDR3 amino acids: CASNPTGFADTQYF. CDR3 sequence (DNA): TGTGCCAGCAACCCGACAGGGTTTGCAGATACGCAGTATTTT.

The chain links TRBV15 to TRBJ2-3; 7 nucleotides agree with TRBD2. The CDR3 consists of 16 residues. The trim removed 0 bases at V and 5 bases at J, leaving 8 bases unmatched. Per the germline V gene, CDR1 is LNHNV and CDR2 is YYDKDF (reference sequence). As DNA, the CDR3 is TGTGCCACCAGCAGAGATGGGCTAGCGGAGGGAGATACGCAGTATTTT. Translated, it gives CATSRDGLAEGDTQYF.

The rearrangement uses TRBV30 and TRBJ1-4, with TRBD1 identical over 11 bases. The ends lost 3 bases at V and 8 bases at J; junction bases unmatched: 5. Germline V gene sequence: CDR1 GTSNPN, CDR2 SVGIG (reference sequence). The CDR3 covers 14 residues. The CDR3 nucleotides are TGTGCCTGGAGCGGGGGACAGGGGGGCGAAAAACTGTTTTTT. Translated: CAWSGGQGGEKLFF.

The chain employs TRBV7-2 and TRBJ1-1; no firm D call. V lost 0 bases to trimming and J lost 6 bases, with 11 bases between them. CDR1 and CDR2 from the germline V gene are SGHTA and FQGNSA. This CDR3 spans 14 amino acids. The CDR3 region is CASSLAASPPEAFF. The CDR3 DNA is TGTGCCAGCAGCTTAGCTGCCAGTCCTCCTGAAGCTTTCTTT.

A few counts support this clone. V gene TRBV5-1 combines with J gene TRBJ2-2, with D possibly matching TRBD1 (6 bases). The germline V and J ends were trimmed by 3 bases and 7 bases, with 13 bases remaining between them. This CDR3 spans 14 amino acids. Germline CDR1 SGHRS, CDR2 YFSETQ. CDR3 nucleotide sequence: TGCGCCAGCAGCTCGGACAGATCAAACGGGGAGCTGTTTTTT. The encoded protein is CASSSDRSNGELFF.

As concerns this clone: In the same sample, other DNA sequences code for this CDR3. The J gene is TRBJ1-5, the V gene TRBV18; no firm D call. This CDR3 is 13 amino acids long. V was pared by 3 bases and J by 3 bases, with 6 bases between. Per the germline V gene, CDR1 is KGHSH and CDR2 is LQKENI. In DNA, the CDR3 is TGTGCCAGCTCACCGGATTCCAATCAGCCCCAGCATTTT. Translation gives CASSPDSNQPQHF.

The V call is TRBV5-4, the J call TRBJ2-5, with a tentative D call TRBD2 (5 bases). Germline V gives CDR1 SGHNT, CDR2 YYREEE (reference sequence). CDR3 length equals 13 residues. V shed 3 bases and J shed 4 bases, with 10 bases lying between them. Here the CDR3 DNA reads TGTGCCAGCAGCTCCCGTACTAGAGAGACCCAGTACTTC. Protein product: CASSSRTRETQYF.

V and J are TRBV28 and TRBJ1-1; no definite D call. The CDR3 covers 13 residues. Trimming removed 3 bases from V and 8 bases from J, with 13 bases in between. Germline V lookup: CDR1 MDHEN, CDR2 SYDVKM. CDR3 DNA sequence: TGTGCCAGCAGTTTCCCGAAAGTCGCCGAAGCTTTCTTT. This encodes CASSFPKVAEAFF.

For this clone: Other DNA sequences in this sample translate to the same CDR3. The chain is built from TRBV5-1 and TRBJ2-5, with TRBD1 matching over 9 bases. Per the germline V gene, CDR1 is SGHRS and CDR2 is YFSETQ. V gave up 4 bases and J gave up 4 bases; unmatched junction bases: 5. The CDR3 contains 14 residues. The CDR3 DNA follows: TGCGCCAGCAGCAGGGACAGGGAAGGAGAGACCCAGTACTTC. Protein: CASSRDREGETQYF. Full variable domain (missing parts from reference TRBV5-1 and TRBJ2-5): KAGVTQTPRYLIKTRGQQVTLSCSPISGHRSVSWYQQTPGQGLQFLFEYFSETQRNKGNFPGRFSGRQFSNSRSEMNVSTLELGDSALYLCASSRDREGETQYFGPGTRLLVL.

The table lists this clone with a count of one. The chain combines TRBV6-1 with TRBJ2-1, with a tentative D call TRBD1 (6 bases). CDR3 length equals 15 residues. From germline, CDR1 is MNHNS and CDR2 SASEGT. V gave up 4 bases and J gave up 2 bases, with 12 bases separating them. CDR3 coding DNA: TGTGCCAGCAGTGCTTTGGGGGCTACCTACAATGAGCAGTTCTTC. Translating it yields CASSALGATYNEQFF.

V is TRBV14 and J is TRBJ2-7; no clear D gene. V was shortened by 1 base and J by 5 bases, with 6 bases between the two germline ends. The length of the CDR3 is 12 residues. CDR1 is SGHDN, CDR2 FVKESK, per germline. DNA of the CDR3: TGTGCCAGCAGCCAAGTCGGACACGAGCAGTACTTC. Translation: CASSQVGHEQYF.

The chain uses TRBV2 and TRBJ2-1; D is perhaps TRBD2 (5 bases). Trimming stripped 4 bases from V and 6 bases from J, with 13 bases between. Germline CDR1 SNHLY, CDR2 FYNNEI. This CDR3 has 14 amino acids. In nucleotides, the CDR3 is TGTGCCAGCAGTGCCGAGCGGAGCCTCAATGAGCAGTTCTTC. Translated, it gives CASSAERSLNEQFF.